This TCR beta chain originates from a study of identical twins. The CDR3 sequence is 15 residues long. Trimming removed 1 base at V and 5 bases at J, with 12 bases between. The V gene's germline CDR1 is SGHNT and CDR2 YENEEA. In TCRdb, the 5' RACE reads were re-called with MiXCR into one record per CDR3 protein. The sample gives a few hundred thousand distinct CDR3 sequences, 24% of which show up once; roughly 3% is in the top ten. This clonotype appeared a few times. This sample also belongs to another study, concerning T cells expressing NK-cell markers. That work contributes: The authors derived TCR beta repertoires from sorted CD3+CD56+NKG2C+, CD3+CD56+NKG2C- and CD3+CD56-NKG2C+ T cells. Of the CD8+ T cell pool in five or six donors, about 1.0-7.0% was accounted for by dominant NKG2C+ clonotypes. The study found these clonotypes also leading the CD3+CD56-NKG2C+ fraction in a few donors.

The TCR originated in a woman between 18 and 30 years old in good health. The sequenced sample consisted of CD4+ T cells sorted from blood. The V call is TRBV11-3, the J call TRBJ2-1, with D perhaps TRBD2 (6 bases). CDR3 coding DNA: TGTGCCAGCAGCTTAGTCGGCGGGACGGACAATGAGCAGTTCTTC. It yields the protein CASSLVGGTDNEQFF.